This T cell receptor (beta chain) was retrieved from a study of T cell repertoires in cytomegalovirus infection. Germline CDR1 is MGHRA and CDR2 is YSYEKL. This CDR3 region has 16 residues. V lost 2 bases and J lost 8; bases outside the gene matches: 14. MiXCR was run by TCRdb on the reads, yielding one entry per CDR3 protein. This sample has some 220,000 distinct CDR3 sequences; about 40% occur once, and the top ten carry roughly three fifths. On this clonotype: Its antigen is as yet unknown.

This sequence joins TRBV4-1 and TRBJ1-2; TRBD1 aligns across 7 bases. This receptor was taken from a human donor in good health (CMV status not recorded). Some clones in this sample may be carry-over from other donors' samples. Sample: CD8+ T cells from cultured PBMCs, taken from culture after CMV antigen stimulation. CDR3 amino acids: CASSQNFRGGAGGYTF. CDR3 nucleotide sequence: TGCGCCAGCAGCCAAAACTTCAGGGGGGGGGCTGGCGGCTACACCTTC.